Following are 18 T cell receptor beta chains from one sample sequenced in a study of sequential checkpoint blockade in melanoma. Treatment defined: randomized to nivolumab then ipilimumab (arm A) or the reverse (arm B). The protocol was immunoSEQ multiplex PCR, while the TCRdb copy is restricted to in-frame clones and leaves out a portion. The repertoire has 8,400 or so clones, about 68% of them found once; the top ten carry about a fifth. The source material was CD8+ T cells sorted from blood (inferred from file names), sampled from a patient given nivolumab and ipilimumab in sequence. Receptors originate from a human donor with melanoma.

This chain links TRBV30 with TRBJ1-3, with D possibly matching TRBD1 (5 bases). V lost 2 bases, J lost 0 bases, and 14 bases lay in between. The germline V gene encodes CDR1 GTSNPN and CDR2 SVGIG (reference sequence). The CDR3 runs to 16 residues. Here the CDR3 DNA reads TGTGCCTGGAGTTTCCTCACAGGAACCTCTGGAAACACCATATATTTT. Protein sequence: CAWSFLTGTSGNTIYF. Based on the CDR3 plus reference TRBV30 and TRBJ1-3, the full variable domain is SQTIHQWPATLVQPVGSPLSLECTVEGTSNPNLYWYRQAAGRGLQLLFYSVGIGQISSEVPQNLSASRPQDRQFILSSKKLLLSDSGFYLCAWSFLTGTSGNTIYFGEGSWLTVV.

This sequence joins TRBV18 and TRBJ2-5, with D possibly matching TRBD2 (6 bases). V lost 0 bases, J lost 5 bases, and 16 bases lay in between. Germline values: CDR1 KGHSH, CDR2 LQKENI. This CDR3 has 16 residues. CDR3 sequence reads: CASSPPGPSALETQYF. The CDR3 DNA is TGTGCCAGCTCACCACCGGGGCCTAGCGCGTTGGAGACCCAGTACTTC.

This rearrangement joins TRBV28 to TRBJ2-7; 7 bases line up with TRBD1. CDR3 length: 14 amino acids. The V segment lost 0 bases and the J segment 6 bases; nucleotides outside the gene matches: 5. Germline values: CDR1 MDHEN, CDR2 SYDVKM. The DNA for the CDR3 is TGTGCCAGCAGTTTATGGGGACAGACCCTCGAGCAGTACTTC. This translates into CASSLWGQTLEQYF.

About this clone itself: A read error may produce the germline difference seen at one junction end. The V gene is TRBV6-6, the J gene TRBJ2-7; D might be TRBD2 (5 bases). This CDR3 contains 15 residues. Germline V gene data show CDR1 as MNHNY and CDR2 as SVGAGI (reference sequence). The CDR3 here is CASSYNSESSNEQYF. The CDR3 coding sequence is TGTGCCAGCAGTTACAATAGCGAATCCTCCAACGAGCAGTACTTC.

V is TRBV6-5 and J is TRBJ2-1, with TRBD2 matching over 11 bases. The CDR3 runs 14 residues. After removal of 7 bases from V and 8 bases from J, the junction contained 7 bases not matched to a gene. CDR1 MNHEY and CDR2 SVGAGI come from the germline V gene. The chain's CDR3 is CASTPSGRIYEQFF. Written as DNA, the CDR3 is TGTGCCAGCACCCCTAGCGGGAGGATTTATGAGCAGTTCTTC.

A few counts support this clone. This chain links TRBV19 with TRBJ2-1, with 11 nucleotides matching TRBD2. Germline lookup yields CDR1 LNHDA and CDR2 SQIVND (reference sequence). The V segment lost 4 bases and the J segment 8 bases; nucleotides outside the gene matches: 4. This CDR3 contains 14 residues. The CDR3 sequence: CASSRLAGRHEQFF. The CDR3 DNA reads TGTGCCAGTAGTAGACTAGCGGGGCGCCATGAGCAGTTCTTC.

V usage is TRBV7-9 and J usage is TRBJ2-7; D gene ambiguous. The germline V and J ends were trimmed by 5 bases and 6 bases, with 8 bases remaining between them. This CDR3 is 11 amino acids long. Germline loops: CDR1 SEHNR, CDR2 FQNEAQ (reference sequence). The CDR3 sequence is CASSPGSEQYF. The CDR3 DNA sequence: TGTGCCAGCAGCCCCGGGTCCGAGCAGTACTTC. The complete variable domain, with remaining parts taken from reference TRBV7-9 and TRBJ2-7, reads DTGVSQNPRHKITKRGQNVTFRCDPISEHNRLYWYRQTLGQGPEFLTYFQNEAQLEKSRLLSDRFSAERPKGSFSTLEIQRTEQGDSAMYLCASSPGSEQYFGPGTRLTVT.

V is TRBV16 and J is TRBJ1-2; possible D gene TRBD1, 6 bases. The V end lost 3 bases, the J end lost 8 bases, and 10 bases lay between the germline ends. CDR1 and CDR2 from the germline V gene are KGHSY and FQNENV. This CDR3 has 12 amino acids. DNA for the CDR3: TGTGCCAGCAGCCAGGGGGCGAAGGGCTACACCTTC. Translation: CASSQGAKGYTF.

The rearrangement uses TRBV12-5 and TRBJ2-7; TRBD1 agrees at 7 bases. This CDR3 spans 18 amino acids. V was clipped by 2 bases and J by 4 bases; unmatched bases: 17. The germline gives CDR1 LGHNT, CDR2 FRNRAP. CDR3 nucleotides: TGTGCTAGTGGTTTGCCCCCGGGGACAGTGCTTGGGTTGTACGAGCAGTACTTC. It codes for CASGLPPGTVLGLYEQYF. Using reference TRBV12-5 and TRBJ2-7 for the parts outside the CDR3, the full variable domain is DARVTQTPRHKVTEMGQEVTMRCQPILGHNTVFWYRQTMMQGLELLAYFRNRAPLDDSGMPKDRFSAEMPDATLATLKIQPSEPRDSAVYFCASGLPPGTVLGLYEQYFGPGTRLTVT.

This chain uses TRBV18 with TRBJ1-5; 10 bases match TRBD1. CDR3 length: 18 residues. The ends lost 3 bases at V and 5 bases at J; junction bases unmatched: 13. Germline V gene data show CDR1 as KGHSH and CDR2 as LQKENI. CDR3 protein: CASSPGLGDRGPYQPQHF. As DNA, the CDR3 is TGTGCCAGCTCACCGGGTTTAGGGGACAGGGGCCCTTATCAGCCCCAGCATTTT.

The chain carries TRBV27 and TRBJ1-1; possibly TRBD1 for D (5 bases). V was cut by 5 bases and J by 7 bases, with 11 bases left in between. Germline V gene sequence: CDR1 MNHEY, CDR2 SMNVEV (reference sequence). The CDR3 sequence is 12 residues long. The CDR3 DNA reads as TGTGCCAGCAGTATCATCGGGGGTGAAGCTTTCTTT. As protein: CASSIIGGEAFF.

This rearrangement joins TRBV19 to TRBJ1-6; tentative D call: TRBD1 (6 bases). CDR3 size: 16 residues. Germline loops: CDR1 LNHDA, CDR2 SQIVND (reference sequence). Trimming cost V 5 bases and J 4 bases, with 15 bases left between them. The CDR3 reads CASSARQDPYNSPLHF. The CDR3 bases are TGTGCCAGTAGTGCTCGACAGGATCCTTATAATTCACCCCTCCACTTT.

This clone is large (0.1 to 1%) by share. This chain uses TRBV7-9 with TRBJ2-7; D not certain. The CDR3 runs 12 residues. Germline CDR1 is SEHNR and CDR2 is FQNEAQ (reference sequence). V lost 4 bases to trimming and J lost 6 bases, with 10 bases between them. The CDR3 region is CASSSVAAEQYF. DNA of the CDR3: TGTGCCAGCAGCTCTGTGGCGGCCGAGCAGTACTTC.

This chain joins TRBV14 and TRBJ2-7; TRBD2 agrees at 10 bases. In germline, CDR1 is SGHDN, CDR2 FVKESK. V shed 0 bases, J shed 0 bases, and the junction held 11 bases outside the gene matches. CDR3 length: 19 amino acids. The CDR3 coding sequence is TGTGCCAGCAGCCAAGATCGGGTCCGGGGACTAGCGCCCTCCTACGAGCAGTACTTC. This gives the protein CASSQDRVRGLAPSYEQYF.

This rearrangement joins TRBV30 to TRBJ2-1; 7 bases are a match to TRBD1. Germline V gene data show CDR1 as GTSNPN and CDR2 as SVGIG (reference sequence). Unmatched junction bases numbered 3, after V lost 5 bases and J lost 5 bases. The CDR3 loop spans 12 amino acids. CDR3 in amino acids: CAWGRGHNEQFF. CDR3 DNA: TGTGCCTGGGGAAGGGGGCACAATGAGCAGTTCTTC.

This sequence joins TRBV27 and TRBJ2-7; D not resolved. The CDR3 covers 14 residues. V lost 5 bases to trimming and J lost 7 bases, with 18 bases between them. Germline values: CDR1 MNHEY, CDR2 SMNVEV (reference sequence). The CDR3 protein is CASSATEVSWEQYF. DNA for the CDR3: TGTGCCAGCAGTGCTACAGAAGTCTCGTGGGAGCAGTACTTC.

In its sample, this clone was seen a few times. This rearrangement joins TRBV27 to TRBJ1-2; no clear D gene. This CDR3 region has 16 residues. CDR1 is MNHEY and CDR2 is SMNVEV in the germline V gene (reference sequence). V was shortened by 5 bases and J by 8 bases, with 24 bases between the two germline ends. CDR3 protein: CASSPEEGGRMGGYTF. The CDR3 nucleotides are TGTGCCAGCAGTCCCGAGGAGGGCGGAAGAATGGGGGGCTACACCTTC.

This sequence joins TRBV5-1 and TRBJ2-1, with D possibly TRBD2 on 6 matching bases. Germline CDR1 SGHRS, CDR2 YFSETQ. V lost 4 bases, J lost 2 bases, and 13 bases lay in between. This CDR3 is 15 amino acids long. The CDR3 bases are TGCGCCAGCAGCCAAGGGGAGGAGGCCTACAATGAGCAGTTCTTC. It encodes CASSQGEEAYNEQFF.